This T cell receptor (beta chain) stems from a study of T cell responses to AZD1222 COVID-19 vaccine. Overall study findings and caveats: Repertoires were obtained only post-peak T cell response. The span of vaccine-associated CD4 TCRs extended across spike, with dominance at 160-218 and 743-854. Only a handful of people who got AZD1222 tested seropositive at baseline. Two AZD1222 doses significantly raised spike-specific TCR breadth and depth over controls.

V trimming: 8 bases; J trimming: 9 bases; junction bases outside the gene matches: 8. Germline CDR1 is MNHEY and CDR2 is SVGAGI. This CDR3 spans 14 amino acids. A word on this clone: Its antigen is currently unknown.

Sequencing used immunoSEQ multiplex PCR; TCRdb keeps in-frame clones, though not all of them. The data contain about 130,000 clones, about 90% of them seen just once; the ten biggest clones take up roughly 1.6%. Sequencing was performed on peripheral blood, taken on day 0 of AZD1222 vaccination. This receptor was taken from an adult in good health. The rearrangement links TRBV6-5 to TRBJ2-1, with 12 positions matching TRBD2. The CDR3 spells CASQTSGSVVEQFF. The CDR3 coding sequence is TGTGCCAGCCAGACTAGCGGGAGTGTTGTTGAGCAGTTCTTC.